This entry features one T cell receptor beta chain sequence. The record originates from a study of blood T cell repertoires in COVID-19. Turning to the study itself: Italy, Spain and the United States were the sources of the convalescent and acute COVID-19 samples. Sources were T cells, B-cell-depleted T cells, or PBMCs; the material itself was cDNA or gDNA.

This CDR3 has 13 residues. Trimming removed 10 bases from V and 2 bases from J; junction bases left unmatched: 5. The germline V gene has CDR1 MNHEY and CDR2 SMNVEV (reference sequence). Authors' data handling: Estimates of nucleated cell counts were drawn from the amplification of reference gene primers. Libraries were prepared by immunoSEQ multiplex PCR; TCRdb keeps only in-frame clonotypes and omits some of them. For V, J and clone size, that table is used; D and trimming come from the DNA. The sample carries around 300,000 clones, about 85% recorded once. The chain combines TRBV27 with TRBJ2-5, with 9 bases matching TRBD1. Sample: peripheral blood. The clonotype comes from a woman aged 50 to 60 with active or convalescent COVID-19. The CDR3 DNA sequence: TGTGCCACCCGACAGGGGGTGCAAGAGACCCAGTACTTC. Translation gives CATRQGVQETQYF.